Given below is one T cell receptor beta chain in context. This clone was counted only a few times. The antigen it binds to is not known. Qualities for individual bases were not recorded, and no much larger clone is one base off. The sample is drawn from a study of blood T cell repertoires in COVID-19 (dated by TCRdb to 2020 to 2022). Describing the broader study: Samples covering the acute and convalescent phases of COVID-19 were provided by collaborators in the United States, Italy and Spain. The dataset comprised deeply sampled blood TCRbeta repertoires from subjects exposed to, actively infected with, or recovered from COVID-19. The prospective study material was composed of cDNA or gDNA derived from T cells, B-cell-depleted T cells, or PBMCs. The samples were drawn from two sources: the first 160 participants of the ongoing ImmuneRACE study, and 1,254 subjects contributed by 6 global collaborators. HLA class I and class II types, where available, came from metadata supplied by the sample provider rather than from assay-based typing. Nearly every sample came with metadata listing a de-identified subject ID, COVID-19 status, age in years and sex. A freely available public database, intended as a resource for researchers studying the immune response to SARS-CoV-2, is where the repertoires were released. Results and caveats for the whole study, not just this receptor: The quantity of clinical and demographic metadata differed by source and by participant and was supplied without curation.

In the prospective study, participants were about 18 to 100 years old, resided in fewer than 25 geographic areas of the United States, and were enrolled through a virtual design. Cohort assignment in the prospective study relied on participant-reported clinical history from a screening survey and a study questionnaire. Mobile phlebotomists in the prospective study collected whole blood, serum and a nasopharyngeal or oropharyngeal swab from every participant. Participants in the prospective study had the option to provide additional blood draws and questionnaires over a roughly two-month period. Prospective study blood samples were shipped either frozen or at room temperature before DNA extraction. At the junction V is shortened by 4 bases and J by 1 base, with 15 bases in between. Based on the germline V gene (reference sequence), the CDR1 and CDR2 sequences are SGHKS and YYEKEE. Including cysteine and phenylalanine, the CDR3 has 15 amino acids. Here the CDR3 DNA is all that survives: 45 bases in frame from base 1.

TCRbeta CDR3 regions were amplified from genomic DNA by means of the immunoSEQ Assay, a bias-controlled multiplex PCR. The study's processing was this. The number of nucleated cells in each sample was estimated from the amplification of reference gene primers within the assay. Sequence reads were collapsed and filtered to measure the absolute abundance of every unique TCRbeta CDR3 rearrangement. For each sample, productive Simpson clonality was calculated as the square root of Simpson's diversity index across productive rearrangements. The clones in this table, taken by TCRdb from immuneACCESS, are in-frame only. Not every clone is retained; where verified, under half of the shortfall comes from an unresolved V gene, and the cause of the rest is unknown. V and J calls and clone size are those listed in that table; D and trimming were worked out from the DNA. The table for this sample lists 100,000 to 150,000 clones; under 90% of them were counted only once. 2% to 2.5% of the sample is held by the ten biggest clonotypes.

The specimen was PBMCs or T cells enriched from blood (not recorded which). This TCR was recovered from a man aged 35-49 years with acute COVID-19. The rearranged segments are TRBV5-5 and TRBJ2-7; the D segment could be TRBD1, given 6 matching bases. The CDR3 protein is CASSLGQIPSYEQYF. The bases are TGTGCCAGCAGCCTCGGACAGATTCCATCCTACGAGCAGTACTTC.